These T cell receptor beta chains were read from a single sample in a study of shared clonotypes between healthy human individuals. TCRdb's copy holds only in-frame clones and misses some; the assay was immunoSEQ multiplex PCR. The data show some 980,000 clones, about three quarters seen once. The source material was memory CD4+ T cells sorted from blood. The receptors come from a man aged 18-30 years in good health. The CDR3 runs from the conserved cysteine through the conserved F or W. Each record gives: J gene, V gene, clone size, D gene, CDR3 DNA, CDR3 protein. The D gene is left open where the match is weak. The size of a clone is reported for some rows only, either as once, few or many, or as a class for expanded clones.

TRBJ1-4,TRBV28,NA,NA,TGTGCCAGCAGTTTATTGAGTGGGGCCAAGAATGAAAAACTGTTTTTT,CASSLLSGAKNEKLFF
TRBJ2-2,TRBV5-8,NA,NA,TGTGCCAGCAGCCAGCGCCAGAGGGTTAGCGGGGAGCTGTTTTTT,CASSQRQRVSGELFF
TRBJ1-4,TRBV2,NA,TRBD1,TGTGCCAGCAGAAGCCGACAGGGTTTATGGGAAAAACTGTTTTTT,CASRSRQGLWEKLFF
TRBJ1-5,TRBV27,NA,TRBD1,TGTGCCAGCAGTTTACTCGGGACAGGGGGCTATCAGCCCCAGCATTTT,CASSLLGTGGYQPQHF
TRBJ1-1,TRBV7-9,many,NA,TGTGCCAGCAGCGCTGACAGGCCGAACACTGAAGCTTTCTTT,CASSADRPNTEAFF
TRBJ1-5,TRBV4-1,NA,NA,TGCGCCAGCAGCCAAGATTGGTGGCAGCCCCAGCATTTT,CASSQDWWQPQHF
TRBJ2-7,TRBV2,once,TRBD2,TGTGCCAGCAGTGAAGCTCGATTAGCGGGAGGTACGTTCTCCTACGAGCAGTACTTC,CASSEARLAGGTFSYEQYF
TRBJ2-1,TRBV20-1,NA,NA,TGCAGTGCTGGGGGTCAATGGGAGCAGTTCTTC,CSAGGQWEQFF
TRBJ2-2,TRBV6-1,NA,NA,TGTGCCAGCAAAGGGCCGAACACCGGGGAGCTGTTTTTT,CASKGPNTGELFF
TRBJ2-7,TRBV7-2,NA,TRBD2,TGTGCCAGCAGCTTGGGACTAGCGGGAGGCGAGCAGTACTTC,CASSLGLAGGEQYF
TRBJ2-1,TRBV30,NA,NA,TGTGCCTGGGGGTTCGATGAGCAGTTCTTC,CAWGFDEQFF
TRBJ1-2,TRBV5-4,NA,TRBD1,TGTGCCAGCAGCCCCGACAGGGGCAATTATGGCTACACCTTC,CASSPDRGNYGYTF
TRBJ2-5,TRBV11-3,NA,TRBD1,TGTGCCAGCAGCTTTATATCCTCAGGGGGACAAGAGACCCAGTACTTC,CASSFISSGGQETQYF
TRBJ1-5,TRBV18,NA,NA,TGTGCCAGCTCACCGGTTGGGATTGGAGGCAATCAGCCCCAGCATTTT,CASSPVGIGGNQPQHF
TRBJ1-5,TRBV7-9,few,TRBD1,TGTGCCAGCGACCCGGGGACAGGGCTTCAGCCCCAGCATTTT,CASDPGTGLQPQHF
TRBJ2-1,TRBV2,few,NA,TGTGCCAGCAGTAAGGAGGGGGGGGATTGGAATGAGCAGTTCTTC,CASSKEGGDWNEQFF
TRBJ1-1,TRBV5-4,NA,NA,TGTGCCAGCAGCTTGGGGGACTCACAGGTACCAGCTTTCTTT,CASSLGDSQVPAFF
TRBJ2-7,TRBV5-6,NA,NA,TGTGCCAGCAGCTTGCTGGGGGCGATGGTTACCCACGAGCAGTACTTC,CASSLLGAMVTHEQYF
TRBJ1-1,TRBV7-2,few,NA,TGTGCCAGCAGCCCTTTTGAACTGGGAGGGAGGACTGAAGCTTTCTTT,CASSPFELGGRTEAFF
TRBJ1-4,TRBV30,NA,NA,TGTGCCTGTCCCGGGGGGAAAAATGAAAAACTGTTTTTT,CACPGGKNEKLFF
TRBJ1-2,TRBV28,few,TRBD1,TGTGCCAGCAGTTTCCCCATGAGGGACAGTGCGGCTAACTATGGCTACACCTTC,CASSFPMRDSAANYGYTF
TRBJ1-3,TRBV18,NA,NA,TGTGCCAGCTCACCGAAACACTCTGGAAACACCATATATTTT,CASSPKHSGNTIYF
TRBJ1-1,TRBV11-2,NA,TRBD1,TGTGCCAGCAGCTTTGGGCAGGGGGCAAACACTGAAGCTTTCTTT,CASSFGQGANTEAFF
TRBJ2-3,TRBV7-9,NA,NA,TGTGCCAGCACCCCCGGCCAGGGACGGACAGATACGCAGTATTTT,CASTPGQGRTDTQYF
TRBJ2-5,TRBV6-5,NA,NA,TGTGCCAGCAGTTACCGCCCCGACAGGGAGGAAGAGACCCAGTACTTC,CASSYRPDREEETQYF
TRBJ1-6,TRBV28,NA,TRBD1,TGTGCCAGCAGTTTGGTACAGGGGGATTCACCCCTCCACTTT,CASSLVQGDSPLHF
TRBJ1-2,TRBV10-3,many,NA,TGTGCCATCAGTGAGTCGGGCGATCCAGGATCCAACTATGGCTACACCTTC,CAISESGDPGSNYGYTF
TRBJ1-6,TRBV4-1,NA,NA,TGCGCCAGCAGCGCAGTTGCGGGCCTGAATTCACCCCTCCACTTT,CASSAVAGLNSPLHF
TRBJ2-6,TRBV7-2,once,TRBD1,TGTGCCAGCGGGTCAGGGGGACATGGGGCCAACGTCCTGACTTTC,CASGSGGHGANVLTF
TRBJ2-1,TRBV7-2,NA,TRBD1,TGTGCCAGCAGCCAAACAGGGGGCAATGAGCAGTTCTTC,CASSQTGGNEQFF
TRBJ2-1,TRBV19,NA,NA,TGTGCCAGTACCACACAGGGGACTCCCAATGAGCAGTTCTTC,CASTTQGTPNEQFF
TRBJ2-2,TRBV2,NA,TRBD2,TGTGCCAGCGTTTACGGGAGGGCCACCGGGGAGCTGTTTTTT,CASVYGRATGELFF
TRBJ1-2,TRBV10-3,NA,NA,TGTGCCATCAGTGATGCCCAGGTTGGCTACACCTTC,CAISDAQVGYTF
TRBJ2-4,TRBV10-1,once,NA,TGCGCCAGCAGCCCAAACCCCGACACAAACAAAAACATTCAGTACTTC,CASSPNPDTNKNIQYF
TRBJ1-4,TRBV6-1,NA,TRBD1,TGTGCCAGCAGTGAAGGATCAGGGGGAAAACTGTTTTTT,CASSEGSGGKLFF
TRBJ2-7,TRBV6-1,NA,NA,TGTGCCAGCAGTGAATATCGAGGGCCGGAGCAGTACTTC,CASSEYRGPEQYF
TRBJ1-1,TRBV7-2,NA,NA,TGTGCCAGCAGGTCGGGACCCCAGAACACTGAAGCTTTCTTT,CASRSGPQNTEAFF
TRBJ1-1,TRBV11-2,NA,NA,TGTGCCAGCAGCTTAATTGGAGTCCTTAACACTGAAGCTTTCTTT,CASSLIGVLNTEAFF
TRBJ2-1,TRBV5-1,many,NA,TGCGCCAGCAGTCTAGGCGGGAATACCTACAATGAGCAGTTCTTC,CASSLGGNTYNEQFF
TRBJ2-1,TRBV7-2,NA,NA,TGTGCCAGCAGCTCGAGAGCGGAGCTTTACTACAATGAGCAGTTCTTC,CASSSRAELYYNEQFF